Listed below are T cell receptor beta chains from one sample, sequenced in a study of blood T cell repertoires in COVID-19. The repertoire was sequenced with immunoSEQ multiplex PCR; TCRdb's copy has only in-frame clones and lacks some. The table shows about 340,000 clones, with 92% occurring only once. What was sequenced was PBMCs or T cells enriched from blood (not recorded which). The origin of the receptors is a woman in her thirties who had recovered from COVID-19. CDR3s include the opening cysteine and the closing phenylalanine or tryptophan. The D gene is left open where the match is weak. Size is stated for part of the rows, as once, few or many counts, or as a class when the clone is expanded.

j_gene	v_gene	abundance	d_gene	CDR3nt	CDR3aa
TRBJ2-3	TRBV3-1/TRBV3-2	-	-	TGTGCCAGCAGCCTAGCGCCAGATACGCAGTATTTT	CASSLAPDTQYF
TRBJ2-7	TRBV9	once	TRBD2	TGTGCCAGCAGCGGGCAACTAGCGGGAGGGCCCCACGAGCAGTACTTC	CASSGQLAGGPHEQYF
TRBJ2-1	TRBV6-5	-	TRBD2	TGTGCCAGCTCGCTGACTAGCGCCACCTACAATGAGCAGTTCTTC	CASSLTSATYNEQFF
TRBJ2-7	TRBV7-8	-	-	TGTGCCAGCGGACAGTTTCTAAGCTCCTACGAGCAGTACTTC	CASGQFLSSYEQYF
TRBJ2-1	TRBV20-1	-	-	TGCAGTGCTATCACAGTAGGTGAGCAGTTCTTC	CSAITVGEQFF
TRBJ2-5	TRBV5-1	many	TRBD1	TGCGCCAGCAGCGAGGGACAGGGGGGAAAGACCCAGTACTTC	CASSEGQGGKTQYF
TRBJ2-7	TRBV11-3	-	-	TGTGCCAGCAGCTTAGGAGTATCGGCTAGCCACGAGCAGTACTTC	CASSLGVSASHEQYF
TRBJ1-2	TRBV28	once	-	TGTGCCAGCAGGGGTCCAGGATCTAACTATGGCTACACCTTC	CASRGPGSNYGYTF
TRBJ2-5	TRBV5-1	-	-	TGCGCCAGCAGCTTGTGGCCAGGACAGTCGGCCCAAGAGACCCAGTACTTC	CASSLWPGQSAQETQYF
TRBJ2-7	TRBV6-2/TRBV6-3	-	TRBD2	TGTGCCAGCAGTTACTCAGGGACTAAAAACGAGCAGTACTTC	CASSYSGTKNEQYF
TRBJ2-7	TRBV28	-	TRBD2	TGTGCCAGCAGTGCAAGGCAGGGCGGGAGGGCCGACGGCGAGCAGTACTTC	CASSARQGGRADGEQYF
TRBJ1-5	TRBV3-1/TRBV3-2	once	-	TGTGCCAGCAGCCCAGACAGTTTCAATCAGCCCCAGCATTTT	CASSPDSFNQPQHF
TRBJ2-7	TRBV12-3/TRBV12-4	-	TRBD1	TGTGCCAGCAGTACCGGGACAGGGGGCGAGTACTTC	CASSTGTGGEYF
TRBJ1-5	TRBV19	-	-	TGTGCCAGCGCACGGGGAAGAAGGACAGAGATAGCAGATCAGCCCCAGCATTTT	CASARGRRTEIADQPQHF
TRBJ2-2	TRBV6-4	-	-	TGTGCCAGCAGTGCGGAGGTGAACACCGGGGAGCTGTTTTTT	CASSAEVNTGELFF
TRBJ2-7	TRBV7-9	-	-	TGTGCCAGCAGCCTCCCCGGACTACCCTACGAGCAGTACTTC	CASSLPGLPYEQYF
TRBJ2-1	TRBV28	-	-	TGTGCCAGCAGTTTGGCTGACAGGTCCCGTGAGCAGTTCTTC	CASSLADRSREQFF
TRBJ2-2	TRBV5-1	-	-	TGCGCCAGCAGCCAAACAGGGACCACCACCGGGGAGCTGTTTTTT	CASSQTGTTTGELFF
TRBJ1-3	TRBV28	-	-	TGTGCCAGCAGTTTTCAAGCCTCGGGAAACACCATATATTTT	CASSFQASGNTIYF
TRBJ1-5	TRBV27	-	TRBD1	TGTGCCACCGGACAGGGCCTTAATCAGCCCCAGCATTTT	CATGQGLNQPQHF
TRBJ2-1	TRBV5-6	-	-	TGTGCCAGCAGCTTGCGACAGAACAATGAGCAGTTCTTC	CASSLRQNNEQFF
TRBJ2-3	TRBV5-1	-	-	TGCGCCAGCACCCGAGCGGGAGATACGCAGTATTTT	CASTRAGDTQYF
TRBJ2-1	TRBV3-1/TRBV3-2	-	TRBD2	TGTGCCAGCAGCCAAGACGGCCCCGGGACTAGCGGGAGCTTGAACAATGAGCAGTTCTTC	CASSQDGPGTSGSLNNEQFF
TRBJ1-1	TRBV30	-	-	TGTGCCTGGAGCCGCCAGGAGGACACTGAAGCTTTCTTT	CAWSRQEDTEAFF
TRBJ1-2	TRBV11-2	-	TRBD1	TGTGCCAGCAGCTTAGACCGGGACAGGGGTGGGGGCTACACCTTC	CASSLDRDRGGGYTF
TRBJ1-3	TRBV7-9	-	-	TGTGCCAGCAGCTTGGTCCCGAGCTCTGGAAACACCATATATTTT	CASSLVPSSGNTIYF
TRBJ2-7	TRBV7-2	once	TRBD2	TGTGCCAGCAGCCCGGGACTAGCGGGGGACACACAGTACTTC	CASSPGLAGDTQYF
TRBJ1-2	TRBV24-1	-	TRBD1	TGTGCCACCAGTGATGAGGACAGGGGGACTGGCTACACCTTC	CATSDEDRGTGYTF
TRBJ1-4	TRBV4-2	-	-	TGTGCCAGCAGCCCCCGGGCGGGGGTACGGGAAAAACTGTTTTTT	CASSPRAGVREKLFF
TRBJ1-6	TRBV19	-	-	TGTGCCAGTAGTATGTCCTCAACAGGGCTTATCCACTTT	CASSMSSTGLIHF
TRBJ2-7	TRBV28	-	TRBD2	TGTGCCAGCAGAGCTGGACTAGCGGGAGACAGGATCGAGCAGTACTTC	CASRAGLAGDRIEQYF
TRBJ1-4	TRBV9	-	-	TGTGCCAGCAGCGTAAATGAGGGATTGGGTGAAAAACTGTTTTTT	CASSVNEGLGEKLFF
TRBJ1-6	TRBV28	-	-	TGTGCCAGCAGCGCGAATTCACCCCTCCACTTT	CASSANSPLHF
TRBJ2-7	TRBV5-1	-	TRBD1	TGCGCCAGCAGCCGTACAGGGGGCGAGCAGTACTTC	CASSRTGGEQYF
TRBJ1-2	TRBV7-9	-	-	TGTGCCAGCAGCCCTTACATGGATGGCTACACCTTC	CASSPYMDGYTF
TRBJ2-5	TRBV7-6	-	TRBD1	TGTGCCAGCAGCCCCGGGACAGCAAACGGGTTAGAGACCCAGTACTTC	CASSPGTANGLETQYF
TRBJ2-1	TRBV9	-	-	TGTGCCAGCAGCCCGAGGGTTGGCATTTCCTACAATGAGCAGTTCTTC	CASSPRVGISYNEQFF
TRBJ2-1	TRBV5-1	-	TRBD2	TGCGCCAGCACCCAAAATCTCGCGCTAGCGGGAAGGGATGAGCAGTTCTTC	CASTQNLALAGRDEQFF
TRBJ2-7	TRBV4-3	few	-	TGCGCCAGCAGCCCCGACAGGAACTCCTACGAGCAGTACTTC	CASSPDRNSYEQYF
TRBJ2-5	TRBV19	-	TRBD2	TGTGCCAGTAGTATGAGTGGACTAGTGCAGGAGACCCAGTACTTC	CASSMSGLVQETQYF
TRBJ1-1	TRBV5-4	few	-	TGTGCCAGCAGCTTACAGGGACCTAACACTGAAGCTTTCTTT	CASSLQGPNTEAFF
TRBJ2-2	TRBV3-1/TRBV3-2	-	TRBD2	TGTGCCAGCAGCCATCAGGGCGGGAGTCACACCGGGGAGCTGTTTTTT	CASSHQGGSHTGELFF
TRBJ1-3	TRBV30	-	-	TGTGCCTGGAGTGTATCGGTAAACACCATATATTTT	CAWSVSVNTIYF
TRBJ1-4	TRBV28	-	-	TGTGCCAGCAGAGACAGCAGTAATGAAAAACTGTTTTTT	CASRDSSNEKLFF